This TCR beta chain was obtained from a study of blood T cells in healthy people across ages. Study information: Template switching captured about one barcoded beta molecule per two T cells.

Germline lookup yields CDR1 SNHLY and CDR2 FYNNEI. V lost 5 bases, J lost 5 bases, and 7 bases lay in between. The CDR3 is 12 residues long. The authors ran a second PCR of roughly 6 to 12 cycles using a sample-barcoded 5' primer and a J-beta primer mix. Each cDNA molecule carried a tag from a template-switch adaptor that contained 12 random nucleotides. From each sample, at least 3 million paired-end reads containing CDR3 were obtained. A single record per CDR3 protein comes from TCRdb applying MiXCR to the 5' RACE reads. The sample holds approximately 820,000 distinct CDR3 sequences, roughly 44% seen once.

This receptor was obtained from a man aged 60 to 75 in good health. Sequencing was carried out using blood. J is TRBJ1-5 and V is TRBV2; the D is unclear. In DNA form, the CDR3 reads TGTGCCAGCAGTAACGACCATCAGCCCCAGCATTTT. Translation gives CASSNDHQPQHF.